The 8 T cell receptor beta chains below all came from one sample that was sequenced in a study of blood T cell repertoires in COVID-19. Method: immunoSEQ multiplex PCR; TCRdb's copy keeps in-frame clones and lacks some. The sample yields a few hundred thousand clones, roughly 80% seen once. The sequenced sample consisted of peripheral blood. These receptors were obtained from a woman of 80 years or more with acute or convalescent COVID-19.

The chain combines TRBV7-9 with TRBJ2-7; 7 bases are shared with TRBD1. The V and J ends lost 5 bases and 0 bases, in that order; junction bases with no gene match: 10. Germline-derived CDR1 and CDR2 are SEHNR and FQNEAQ (reference sequence). The CDR3 runs to 16 residues. The DNA of the CDR3 is TGTGCCAGCAGCGTGGACATACAGGGGCCCTCCTACGAGCAGTACTTC. It is translated as CASSVDIQGPSYEQYF.

The chain recombines TRBV7-8 with TRBJ1-3; tentatively, D is TRBD1 (5 bases). The V and J ends lost 2 bases and 0 bases respectively, with 11 bases between them. Germline V lookup: CDR1 SGHVS, CDR2 FQNEAQ. The CDR3 runs 16 residues. In DNA form, the CDR3 reads TGTGCCAGCAGCTTACAGGGCAGGAACTCTGGAAACACCATATATTTT. Encoded protein: CASSLQGRNSGNTIYF.

V is TRBV15 and J is TRBJ1-5; 7 nucleotides agree with TRBD1. This CDR3 is 17 amino acids long. Germline V CDR1 and CDR2: LNHNV, YYDKDF (reference sequence). Trimming removed 5 bases from V and 0 bases from J; junction bases left unmatched: 10. The CDR3 is CATSGFTGESSNQPQHF. As DNA, the CDR3 is TGTGCCACCAGCGGATTTACAGGGGAAAGTAGCAATCAGCCCCAGCATTTT.

This clone was seen just once. This chain connects TRBV12-5 to TRBJ2-1; D uncertain. The CDR3 is 13 residues long. V was shortened by 2 bases and J by 4 bases, with 6 bases between the two germline ends. CDR1 LGHNT and CDR2 FRNRAP come from the germline V gene. The CDR3 spells CASGLNSYNEQFF. Here the CDR3 DNA reads TGTGCTAGTGGTTTGAACTCATACAATGAGCAGTTCTTC. Filled out from reference TRBV12-5 and TRBJ2-1, the complete variable domain reads DARVTQTPRHKVTEMGQEVTMRCQPILGHNTVFWYRQTMMQGLELLAYFRNRAPLDDSGMPKDRFSAEMPDATLATLKIQPSEPRDSAVYFCASGLNSYNEQFFGPGTRLTVL.

This clone has a handful of counts. The genes are TRBV7-3 and TRBJ2-1, with D uncertain. This CDR3 comprises 15 residues. Germline V lookup: CDR1 SGHTA, CDR2 FQGTGA. The V end was cut by 2 bases, the J end by 5 bases, with 13 bases between. The CDR3 coding sequence is TGTGCCAGCAGCTTAGATAAAGCCGTACACAATGAGCAGTTCTTC. Translation: CASSLDKAVHNEQFF.

This clone was detected a few times. This chain joins TRBV28 and TRBJ1-4; TRBD1 aligns across 7 bases. V shed 5 bases, J shed 6 bases, and the junction held 9 bases outside the gene matches. This CDR3 spans 15 amino acids. CDR1 MDHEN and CDR2 SYDVKM come from the germline V gene. CDR3 protein: CASSTPTGVDEKLFF. The CDR3 DNA reads TGTGCCAGCAGTACCCCTACAGGGGTGGATGAAAAACTGTTTTTT.

The chain recombines TRBV4-3 with TRBJ2-1, with TRBD1 matching over 8 bases. CDR3 length equals 14 residues. With V trimmed by 4 bases and J by 7 bases, 6 bases remained unmatched. Germline V gives CDR1 LGHNA, CDR2 YSLEER. CDR3 in amino acids: CASSLLQGANEQFF. The CDR3 bases are TGCGCCAGCAGCCTCCTTCAGGGGGCAAATGAGCAGTTCTTC.

This sequence joins TRBV3-1 (or the pseudogene TRBV3-2) and TRBJ2-1; D gene ambiguous. CDR3 length: 16 residues. The germline V gene encodes CDR1 LGHDT and CDR2 YNNKEL (reference sequence). V was shortened by 2 bases and J by 4 bases, with 15 bases between the two germline ends. CDR3 amino acids: CASSQLSQRLYNEQFF. The CDR3 DNA reads as TGTGCCAGCAGCCAATTAAGCCAGAGGCTATACAATGAGCAGTTCTTC.